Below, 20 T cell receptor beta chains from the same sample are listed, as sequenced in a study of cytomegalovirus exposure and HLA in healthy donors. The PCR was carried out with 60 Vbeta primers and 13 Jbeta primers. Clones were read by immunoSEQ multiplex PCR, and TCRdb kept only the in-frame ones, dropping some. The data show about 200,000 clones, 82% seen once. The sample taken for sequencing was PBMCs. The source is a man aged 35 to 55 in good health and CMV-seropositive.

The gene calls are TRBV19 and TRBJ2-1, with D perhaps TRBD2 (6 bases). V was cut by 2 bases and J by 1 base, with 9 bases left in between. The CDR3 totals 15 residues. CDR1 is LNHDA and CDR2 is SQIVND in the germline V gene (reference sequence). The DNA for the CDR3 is TGTGCCAGTAGTATACGGGAGTGGTCCTACAATGAGCAGTTCTTC. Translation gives CASSIREWSYNEQFF.

The CDR3 here is CASSLAEGLETQYF. DNA of the CDR3: TGTGCCAGCAGCTTGGCCGAGGGACTAGAGACCCAGTACTTC. The genes are TRBV5-6 and TRBJ2-5, with D tentatively TRBD2 (6 bases). Between the trimmed V and J ends, which lost 0 bases and 4 bases, there was a span of 10 bases. The length of the CDR3 is 14 residues. Germline V gives CDR1 SGHDT, CDR2 YYEEEE. Complete variable domain (other parts from reference TRBV5-6 and TRBJ2-5): DAGVTQSPTHLIKTRGQQVTLRCSPKSGHDTVSWYQQALGQGPQFIFQYYEEEERQRGNFPDRFSGHQFPNYSSELNVNALLLGDSALYLCASSLAEGLETQYFGPGTRLLVL.

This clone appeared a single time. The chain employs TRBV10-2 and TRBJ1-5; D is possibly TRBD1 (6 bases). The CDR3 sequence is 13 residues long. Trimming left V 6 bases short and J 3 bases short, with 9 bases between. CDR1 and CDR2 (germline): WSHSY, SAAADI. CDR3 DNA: TGCGCCAGCAGCCGACAGGACAATCAGCCCCAGCATTTT. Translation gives CASSRQDNQPQHF.

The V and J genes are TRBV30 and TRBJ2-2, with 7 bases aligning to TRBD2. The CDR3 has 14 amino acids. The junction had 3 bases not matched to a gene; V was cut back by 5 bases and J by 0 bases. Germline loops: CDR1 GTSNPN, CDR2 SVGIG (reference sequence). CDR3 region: CAWERGTNTGELFF. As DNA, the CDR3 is TGTGCCTGGGAGCGGGGCACGAACACCGGGGAGCTGTTTTTT.

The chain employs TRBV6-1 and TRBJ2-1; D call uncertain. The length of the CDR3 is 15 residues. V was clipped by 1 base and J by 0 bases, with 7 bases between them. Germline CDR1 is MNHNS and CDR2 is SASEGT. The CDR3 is CASSEGRSSYNEQFF. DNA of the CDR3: TGTGCCAGCAGTGAAGGACGGAGCTCCTACAATGAGCAGTTCTTC.

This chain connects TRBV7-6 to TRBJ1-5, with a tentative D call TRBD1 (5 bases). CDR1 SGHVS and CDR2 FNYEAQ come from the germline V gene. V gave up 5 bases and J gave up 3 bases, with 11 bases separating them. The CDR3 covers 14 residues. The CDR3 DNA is TGTGCCAGCAGCCCGGGACTGTACAATCAGCCCCAGCATTTT. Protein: CASSPGLYNQPQHF.

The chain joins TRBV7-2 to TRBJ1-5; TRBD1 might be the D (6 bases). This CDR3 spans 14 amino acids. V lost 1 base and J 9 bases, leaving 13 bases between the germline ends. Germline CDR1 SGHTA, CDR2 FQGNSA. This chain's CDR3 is CASSLGGIRGPQHF. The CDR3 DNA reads TGTGCCAGCAGCTTAGGGGGTATCAGGGGGCCCCAGCATTTT.

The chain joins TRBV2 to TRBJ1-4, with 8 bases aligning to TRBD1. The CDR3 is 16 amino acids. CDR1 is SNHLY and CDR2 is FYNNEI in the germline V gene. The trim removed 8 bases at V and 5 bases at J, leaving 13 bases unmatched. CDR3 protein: CASLGQGGILNEKLFF. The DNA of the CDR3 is TGTGCCAGCCTAGGACAGGGCGGCATCCTAAATGAAAAACTGTTTTTT.

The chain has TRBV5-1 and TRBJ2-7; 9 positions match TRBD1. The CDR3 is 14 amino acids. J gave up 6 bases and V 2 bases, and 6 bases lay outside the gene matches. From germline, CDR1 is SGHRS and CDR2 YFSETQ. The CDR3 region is CASSLQGAVSEQYF. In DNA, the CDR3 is TGCGCCAGCAGCTTACAGGGGGCTGTATCCGAGCAGTACTTC.

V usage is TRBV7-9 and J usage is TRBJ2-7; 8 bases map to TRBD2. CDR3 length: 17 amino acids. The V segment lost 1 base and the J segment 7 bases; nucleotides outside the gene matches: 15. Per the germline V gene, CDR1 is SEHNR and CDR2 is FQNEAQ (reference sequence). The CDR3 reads CASSLDRTTSGRSEQYV. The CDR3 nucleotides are TGTGCCAGCAGCTTAGACCGAACAACTAGCGGCCGCTCTGAGCAGTACGTC.

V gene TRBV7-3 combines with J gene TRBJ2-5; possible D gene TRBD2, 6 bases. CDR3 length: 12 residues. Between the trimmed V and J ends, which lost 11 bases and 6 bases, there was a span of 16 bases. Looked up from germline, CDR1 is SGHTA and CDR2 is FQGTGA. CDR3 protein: CASSGPEKTQYF. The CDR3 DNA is TGTGCCTCAAGCGGGCCGGAAAAGACCCAGTACTTC.

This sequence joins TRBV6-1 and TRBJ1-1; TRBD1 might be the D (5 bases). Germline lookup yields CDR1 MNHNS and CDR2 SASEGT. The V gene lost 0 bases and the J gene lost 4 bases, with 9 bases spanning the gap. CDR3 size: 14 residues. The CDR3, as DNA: TGTGCCAGCAGTGAAGCGCAAGGGGCCACTGAAGCTTTCTTT. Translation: CASSEAQGATEAFF.

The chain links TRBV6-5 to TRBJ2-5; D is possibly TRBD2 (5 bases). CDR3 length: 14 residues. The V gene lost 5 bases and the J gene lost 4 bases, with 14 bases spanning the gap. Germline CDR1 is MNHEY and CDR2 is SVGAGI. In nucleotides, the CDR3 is TGTGCCAGCAGTGGCAATCGTGGAGGAGAGACCCAGTACTTC. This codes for CASSGNRGGETQYF.

CDR3 coding DNA: TGTGCCAGCAGTGGAGCCGGGAGGGGCGGGAGGGTACGGTCAGAGACCCAGTACTTC. It encodes CASSGAGRGGRVRSETQYF. The rearrangement joins TRBV6-1 to TRBJ2-5; 9 bases fit TRBD2. V gave up 4 bases and J gave up 4 bases; unmatched junction bases: 19. The germline V gene has CDR1 MNHNS and CDR2 SASEGT. This CDR3 has 19 residues.

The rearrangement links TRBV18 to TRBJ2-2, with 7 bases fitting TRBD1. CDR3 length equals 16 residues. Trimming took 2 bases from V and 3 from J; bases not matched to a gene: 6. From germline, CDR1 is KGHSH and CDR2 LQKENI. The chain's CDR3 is CASSPFKGADTGELFF. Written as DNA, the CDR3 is TGTGCCAGCTCACCATTTAAGGGGGCGGACACCGGGGAGCTGTTTTTT. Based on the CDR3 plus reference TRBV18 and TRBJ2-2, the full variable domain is NAGVMQNPRHLVRRRGQEARLRCSPMKGHSHVYWYRQLPEEGLKFMVYLQKENIIDESGMPKERFSAEFPKEGPSILRIQQVVRGDSAAYFCASSPFKGADTGELFFGEGSRLTVL.

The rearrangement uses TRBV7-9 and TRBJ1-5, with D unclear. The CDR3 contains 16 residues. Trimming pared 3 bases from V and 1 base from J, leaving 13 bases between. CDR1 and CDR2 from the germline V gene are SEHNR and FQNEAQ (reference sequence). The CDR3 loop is CASSLGRGVSNQPQHF. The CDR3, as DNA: TGTGCCAGCAGCTTGGGTCGCGGTGTAAGCAATCAGCCCCAGCATTTT.

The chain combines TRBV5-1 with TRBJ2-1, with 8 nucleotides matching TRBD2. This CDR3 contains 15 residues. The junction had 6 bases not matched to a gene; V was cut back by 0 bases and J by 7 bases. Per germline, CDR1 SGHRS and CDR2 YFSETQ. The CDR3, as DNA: TGCGCCAGCAGCTTGGTCGCGGGAGGCCGGAATGAGCAGTTCTTC. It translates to CASSLVAGGRNEQFF.

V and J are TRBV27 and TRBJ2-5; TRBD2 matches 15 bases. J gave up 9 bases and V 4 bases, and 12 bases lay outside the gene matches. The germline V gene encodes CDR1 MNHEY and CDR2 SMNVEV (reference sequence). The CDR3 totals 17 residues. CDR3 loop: CASSSGLAGGPRQAQYF. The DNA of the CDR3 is TGTGCCAGCAGTTCGGGACTAGCGGGAGGCCCGAGACAGGCCCAGTACTTC.

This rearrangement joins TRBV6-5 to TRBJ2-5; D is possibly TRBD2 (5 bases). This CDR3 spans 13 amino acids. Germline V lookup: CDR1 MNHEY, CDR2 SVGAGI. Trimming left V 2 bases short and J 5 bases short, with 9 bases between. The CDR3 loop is CASSYKGGETQYF. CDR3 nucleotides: TGTGCCAGCAGTTACAAAGGAGGCGAGACCCAGTACTTC.

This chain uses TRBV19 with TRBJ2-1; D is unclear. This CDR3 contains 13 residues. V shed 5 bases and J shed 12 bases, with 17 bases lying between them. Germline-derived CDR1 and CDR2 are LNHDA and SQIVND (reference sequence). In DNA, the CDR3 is TGTGCCAGTAGTTTAGGCCCCCGGGTATGGCAGTTCTTC. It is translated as CASSLGPRVWQFF.